The 13 T cell receptor beta chains below come from one sample, sequenced in a study of T cells after yellow fever vaccination. TCRdb redid the calling of the 5' RACE reads with MiXCR, one entry per CDR3 protein. Among roughly 120,000 distinct CDR3 sequences, about 7.4% were seen once, and the ten largest hold nearly 2.5%. Here the sequenced sample was CD4+ T cells sorted from PBMCs, taken roughly 10 days after the first yellow fever vaccination. The receptors stem from a man younger than 35 who received the YFV17D yellow fever vaccine.

For the CDR3, the DNA is TGTGCCAGCAGCGTGGGCGGAGAATATGGCTACACCTTC. Its translation: CASSVGGEYGYTF. The chain is built from TRBV9 and TRBJ1-2; D call uncertain. The CDR3 sequence is 13 residues long. Germline V gene lookup returns CDR1 SGDLS and CDR2 YYNGEE. Trimming removed 2 bases at V and 5 bases at J, with 10 bases between.

This clonotype came up a few times. The rearrangement joins TRBV11-1 to TRBJ2-6; TRBD1 agrees at 11 bases. Germline V gives CDR1 SGHAT, CDR2 FQDESV (reference sequence). The CDR3 totals 17 residues. In DNA form, the CDR3 reads TGTGCAGGGGGATCGGGACAGGGGGTTCCTGGGGCCAACGTCCTGACTTTC. It translates to CAGGSGQGVPGANVLTF.

As regards this clonotype: Since a much larger clone is just one base distant, this may be a read error. The gene calls are TRBV7-2 and TRBJ2-5; perhaps TRBD1 as D (6 bases). Germline CDR1 and CDR2: SGHTA and FQGNSA. Between the trimmed V and J ends, which lost 3 bases and 1 base, there was a span of 9 bases. This CDR3 comprises 14 residues. DNA of the CDR3: TGTGCCAGCAGCTTCCAGGGGTTCCAAGAGACCCAGTACTTC. Its translation: CASSFQGFQETQYF.

Many counts were recorded for this clonotype. The chain combines TRBV6-2 or TRBV6-3 with TRBJ1-1; D call uncertain. Germline V CDR1 and CDR2: MNHEY, SVGEGT. V lost 2 bases, J lost 3 bases, and 10 bases lay in between. CDR3 size: 14 residues. The CDR3 coding sequence is TGTGCCAGCAGTTACCGCGGTTGGGACACTGAAGCTTTCTTT. Protein sequence: CASSYRGWDTEAFF.

This clonotype was seen repeatedly, ten times or more. This chain uses TRBV20-1 with TRBJ2-7, with TRBD1 matching 8 bases. Losses at the gene ends were 2 bases for V and 5 bases for J; bases not matched to a gene: 8. CDR1 and CDR2 from the germline V gene are DFQATT and SNEGSKA (reference sequence). This CDR3 is 14 amino acids long. Written as DNA, the CDR3 is TGCAGTGCTAGAAACCCCAGACAGGGGAACGAGCAGTACGTC. It codes for CSARNPRQGNEQYV.

The chain carries TRBV25-1 and TRBJ2-1; D perhaps matches TRBD1 (6 bases). The CDR3 length is 20 residues. The germline V gene has CDR1 MGHDK and CDR2 SYGVNS. V was trimmed by 1 base and J by 0 bases, leaving 22 bases between them. This chain's CDR3 is CASSELAGQLAVSSYNEQFF. CDR3 coding DNA: TGTGCCAGCAGTGAATTAGCTGGACAGCTGGCCGTAAGCTCCTACAATGAGCAGTTCTTC.

This clonotype was found many times. This chain joins TRBV2 and TRBJ2-5, with D uncertain. The CDR3 is 13 amino acids. Trimming stripped 5 bases from V and 3 bases from J, with 10 bases between. The germline V gene encodes CDR1 SNHLY and CDR2 FYNNEI. The CDR3 sequence: CASSIRREETQYF. CDR3 sequence (DNA): TGTGCCAGCAGTATACGCCGGGAAGAGACCCAGTACTTC.

This clonotype was observed many times. The CDR3 spells CASSLGDGSYNYGYTF. The CDR3 bases are TGTGCCAGCAGTTTGGGTGATGGTTCTTATAACTATGGCTACACCTTC. The chain recombines TRBV12-3 or TRBV12-4 with TRBJ1-2, with no clear D. Trimming took 3 bases from V and 1 from J, leaving 15 bases between them. This CDR3 is 16 amino acids long.

This clonotype was counted many times. The gene calls are TRBV14 and TRBJ2-3; 7 bases align to TRBD1. Germline CDR1 and CDR2: SGHDN and FVKESK. The CDR3 sequence is 16 residues long. Trimming took 3 bases from V and 3 from J; bases not matched to a gene: 9. Here the CDR3 DNA reads TGTGCCAGCAGCCACCTGACAGGGAGAGGAACAGATACGCAGTATTTT. This translates into CASSHLTGRGTDTQYF.

This clonotype turned up a few times. J is TRBJ2-3 and V is TRBV7-9; D is perhaps TRBD2 (6 bases). V lost 7 bases and J lost 5, with 13 bases in between. The germline CDR1 and CDR2 sequences are SEHNR and FQNEAQ (reference sequence). The CDR3 extends over 13 amino acids. The CDR3: CASTLPAGDTQYF. In DNA form, the CDR3 reads TGTGCCAGCACCCTCCCAGCGGGAGATACGCAGTATTTT.

This clonotype was counted many times. This CDR3 reads CASSLGVASTGELFF. The DNA for the CDR3 is TGTGCCAGCAGCCTAGGGGTAGCTTCCACCGGGGAGCTGTTTTTT. The rearrangement uses TRBV7-2 and TRBJ2-2; tentative D call: TRBD1 (5 bases). The ends were cut back, 5 bases at V and 4 bases at J, with 14 bases in the middle. The CDR3 runs 15 residues. The germline V gene has CDR1 SGHTA and CDR2 FQGNSA.

This clonotype has only a few counts. The junction departs from the called germline gene at one end, perhaps through a read error. This chain connects TRBV7-7 to TRBJ2-2; weak D call: TRBD2 (5 bases). Germline CDR1 and CDR2: SSHAT and FNYEAQ (reference sequence). This CDR3 has 14 residues. The CDR3 protein is CASSGTSNTGELFF. As DNA, the CDR3 is TGTGCTAGCAGCGGTACTTCGAACACCGGGGAGCTGTTTTTT.

Details on this clonotype: A clone one base away is much larger, so this may be a read error. V gene TRBV27 combines with J gene TRBJ2-5, with 14 bases aligning to TRBD2. The CDR3 has 18 amino acids. Per germline, CDR1 MNHEY and CDR2 SMNVEV (reference sequence). This CDR3 reads CACSSGTSGGLFQETQYF. Written as DNA, the CDR3 is TGTGCCTGCAGTTCCGGGACTAGCGGGGGCCTCTTCCAAGAGACCCAGTACTTC.